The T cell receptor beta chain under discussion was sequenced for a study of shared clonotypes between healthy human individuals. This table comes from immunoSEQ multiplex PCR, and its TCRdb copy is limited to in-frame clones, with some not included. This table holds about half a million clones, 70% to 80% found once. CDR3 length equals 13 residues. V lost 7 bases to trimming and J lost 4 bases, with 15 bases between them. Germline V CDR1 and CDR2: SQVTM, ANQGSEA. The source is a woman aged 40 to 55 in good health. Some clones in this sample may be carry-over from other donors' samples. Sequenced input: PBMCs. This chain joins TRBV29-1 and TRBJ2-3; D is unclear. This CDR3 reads CSGLITLPDTQYF. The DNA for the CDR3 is TGCAGCGGCCTTATCACACTCCCAGATACGCAGTATTTT.